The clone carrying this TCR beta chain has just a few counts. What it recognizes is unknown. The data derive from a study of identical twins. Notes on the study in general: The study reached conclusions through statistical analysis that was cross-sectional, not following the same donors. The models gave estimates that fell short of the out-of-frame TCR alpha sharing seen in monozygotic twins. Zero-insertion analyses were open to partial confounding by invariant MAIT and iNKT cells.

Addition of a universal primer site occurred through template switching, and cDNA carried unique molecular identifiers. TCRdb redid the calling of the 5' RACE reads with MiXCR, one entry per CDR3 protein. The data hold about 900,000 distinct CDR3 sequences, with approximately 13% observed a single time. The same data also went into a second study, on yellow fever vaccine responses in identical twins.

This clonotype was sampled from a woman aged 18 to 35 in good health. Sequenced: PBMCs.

The CDR3 here is CAEGRVNYGYTF. The CDR3 nucleotides read TGTGCCGAAGGAAGGGTTAACTATGGCTACACCTTC. The V gene is TRBV12-3 or TRBV12-4, the J gene TRBJ1-2; D not certain. V shed 11 bases and J shed 1 base, with 11 bases lying between them. The CDR3 extends over 12 amino acids.